One and the same sample provided the 17 T cell receptor beta chains below, sequenced in a study of T cell changes during pregnancy in multiple sclerosis. The protocol was immunoSEQ multiplex PCR, while the TCRdb copy is restricted to in-frame clones and leaves out a portion. The table has about 45,000 clones, more than 85% seen once. The source material was CD8+ T cells from peripheral blood mononuclear cells, sampled in the second trimester of pregnancy. The receptors stem from a female donor with multiple sclerosis, enrolled in a pregnancy study.

The gene calls are TRBV6-5 and TRBJ1-3; D is undetermined. The germline CDR1 and CDR2 sequences are MNHEY and SVGAGI. The V end was cut by 0 bases, the J end by 8 bases, with 11 bases between. This CDR3 contains 14 residues. CDR3: CASSYSHGGDTIYF. The CDR3 region has the DNA TGTGCCAGCAGTTACTCGCACGGCGGGGACACCATATATTTT.

About this clone itself: The CDR3 ends on some other residue instead of the conserved phenylalanine or tryptophan, so this is likely a read error. The V gene is TRBV9, the J gene TRBJ1-2; 7 positions match TRBD1. The CDR3 has 19 residues. CDR1 and CDR2 (germline): SGDLS, YYNGEE. Germline trimming cut 4 bases from V and 4 bases from J; bases unmatched to any gene: 22. The CDR3 protein is CASSPQEGTAELFIYGYTL. As DNA, the CDR3 is TGTGCCAGCAGCCCCCAGGAGGGGACAGCGGAACTTTTTATCTATGGCTACACCCTC.

The chain recombines TRBV29-1 with TRBJ2-2; 10 bases align to TRBD2. Looked up from germline, CDR1 is SQVTM and CDR2 is ANQGSEA. J gave up 5 bases and V 0 bases, and 3 bases lay outside the gene matches. The CDR3 consists of 15 residues. DNA for the CDR3: TGCAGCGTTGAAGAGCCTAGCGGGGGAACCGGGGAGCTGTTTTTT. Protein sequence: CSVEEPSGGTGELFF.

The V and J genes are TRBV6-6 and TRBJ1-1; possibly TRBD1 for D (6 bases). The germline CDR1 and CDR2 sequences are MNHNY and SVGAGI (reference sequence). This CDR3 has 16 residues. The V end lost 0 bases, the J end lost 4 bases, and 15 bases lay between the germline ends. The chain's CDR3 is CASSYSAGLRGTEAFF. For the CDR3, the DNA is TGTGCCAGCAGTTACTCCGCCGGCCTCAGGGGCACTGAAGCTTTCTTT.

The rearrangement uses TRBV19 and TRBJ1-6; 7 bases agree with TRBD1. Per the germline V gene, CDR1 is LNHDA and CDR2 is SQIVND (reference sequence). After removal of 5 bases from V and 8 bases from J, the junction contained 9 bases not matched to a gene. The length of the CDR3 is 15 residues. DNA for the CDR3: TGTGCCAGTAGTGCTCCCCGGGACAGTCATTCACCCCTCCACTTT. This codes for CASSAPRDSHSPLHF.

This rearrangement joins TRBV13 to TRBJ2-7; 7 bases fit TRBD1. The CDR3 totals 13 residues. Germline V gene lookup returns CDR1 PRHDT and CDR2 FYEKMQ (reference sequence). After removal of 11 bases from V and 0 bases from J, the junction contained 7 bases not matched to a gene. The chain's CDR3 is CASQGQSSYEQYF. In nucleotides, the CDR3 is TGTGCCTCCCAGGGACAGAGCTCCTACGAGCAGTACTTC.

The chain is built from TRBV13 and TRBJ2-7, with 7 bases aligning to TRBD1. The V segment lost 8 bases and the J segment 7 bases; nucleotides outside the gene matches: 8. Per the germline V gene, CDR1 is PRHDT and CDR2 is FYEKMQ (reference sequence). The CDR3 has 12 amino acids. CDR3 nucleotides: TGTGCCAGCGGAAAGGGGGCAGGGGAGCAGTACTTC. This codes for CASGKGAGEQYF.

The chain links TRBV2 to TRBJ2-7; 9 bases line up with TRBD1. This CDR3 spans 14 amino acids. V shed 7 bases and J 3 bases; nucleotides not matched to a gene: 7. CDR1 and CDR2 (germline): SNHLY, FYNNEI. The DNA for the CDR3 is TGTGCCAGCAAACCGGGACAGGGATTCTACGAGCAGTACTTC. This gives the protein CASKPGQGFYEQYF. Supplemented by reference TRBV2 and TRBJ2-7, the full variable domain reads EPEVTQTPSHQVTQMGQEVILRCVPISNHLYFYWYRQILGQKVEFLVSFYNNEISEKSEIFDDQFSVERPDGSNFTLKIRSTKLEDSAMYFCASKPGQGFYEQYFGPGTRLTVT.

The chain recombines TRBV7-7 with TRBJ1-1; D uncertain. The germline gives CDR1 SSHAT, CDR2 FNYEAQ (reference sequence). The CDR3 runs 14 residues. Trimming removed 5 bases at V and 1 base at J, with 11 bases between. The CDR3 protein is CASSPNDWNTEAFF. The CDR3 nucleotides read TGTGCCAGCAGCCCAAACGACTGGAACACTGAAGCTTTCTTT.

In DNA, the CDR3 is TGTGCCAGCAGCCAACCAGAGCGGGGGGTCCACAATGAGCAGTTCTTC. This gives the protein CASSQPERGVHNEQFF. This chain joins TRBV7-3 and TRBJ2-1; 9 bases map to TRBD2. Germline trimming cut 5 bases from V and 5 bases from J; bases unmatched to any gene: 10. The length of the CDR3 is 16 residues. Per germline, CDR1 SGHTA and CDR2 FQGTGA.

The rearrangement uses TRBV29-1 and TRBJ2-7; D remains unclear. Trimming removed 1 base at V and 2 bases at J, with 9 bases between. The germline gives CDR1 SQVTM, CDR2 ANQGSEA. The CDR3 is 13 residues long. CDR3 in amino acids: CSVEGAVPYEQYF. In nucleotides, the CDR3 is TGCAGCGTTGAAGGGGCAGTTCCCTACGAGCAGTACTTC.

This clone was seen a few times. The genes are TRBV13 and TRBJ1-1; possibly TRBD1 for D (5 bases). The germline gives CDR1 PRHDT, CDR2 FYEKMQ (reference sequence). The ends were cut back, 5 bases at V and 6 bases at J, with 13 bases in the middle. This CDR3 is 13 amino acids long. The chain's CDR3 is CASSARGEAEAFF. The DNA for the CDR3 is TGTGCCAGCAGCGCTCGAGGGGAGGCTGAAGCTTTCTTT.

This clone showed up just once. This chain connects TRBV4-3 to TRBJ2-7; D is unresolved. The V and J ends lost 0 bases and 6 bases respectively, with 9 bases between them. The CDR3 is 13 amino acids. Germline-derived CDR1 and CDR2 are LGHNA and YSLEER. CDR3 loop: CASSQETRSEQYF. CDR3 nucleotides: TGCGCCAGCAGCCAAGAAACGAGGAGCGAGCAGTACTTC.

The chain joins TRBV27 to TRBJ1-2, with D possibly being TRBD1 (6 bases). This CDR3 is built from 14 residues. Germline V CDR1 and CDR2: MNHEY, SMNVEV (reference sequence). V was shortened by 6 bases and J by 4 bases, with 15 bases between the two germline ends. The CDR3 sequence is CASSTIGGSYGYTF. The CDR3 DNA sequence: TGTGCCAGCAGCACGATAGGGGGTTCCTATGGCTACACCTTC.

CDR3 DNA sequence: TGTGCCAGTAGTCCGGTTTCGAGTGACTATGGCTACACCTTC. It codes for CASSPVSSDYGYTF. The gene calls are TRBV19 and TRBJ1-2; D is uncertain. Germline V gene data show CDR1 as LNHDA and CDR2 as SQIVND (reference sequence). The CDR3 spans 14 residues. V was shortened by 5 bases and J by 3 bases, with 13 bases between the two germline ends.

This chain's CDR3 is CASSQDGGAGNTIYF. As DNA, the CDR3 is TGTGCCAGCAGCCAAGATGGTGGGGCGGGAAACACCATATATTTT. The genes are TRBV4-2 and TRBJ1-3; tentative D call: TRBD1 (5 bases). Trimming left V 0 bases short and J 4 bases short, with 10 bases between. Per the germline V gene, CDR1 is LGHNA and CDR2 is YNFKEQ. This CDR3 has 15 residues.

The V call is TRBV6-5, the J call TRBJ1-1; TRBD1 aligns across 7 bases. CDR1 MNHEY and CDR2 SVGAGI come from the germline V gene. The junction had 8 bases not matched to a gene; V was cut back by 4 bases and J by 3 bases. This CDR3 has 15 residues. The CDR3 bases are TGTGCCAGCAGTTCTCCTCGGACAGGAGACACTGAAGCTTTCTTT. This codes for CASSSPRTGDTEAFF.